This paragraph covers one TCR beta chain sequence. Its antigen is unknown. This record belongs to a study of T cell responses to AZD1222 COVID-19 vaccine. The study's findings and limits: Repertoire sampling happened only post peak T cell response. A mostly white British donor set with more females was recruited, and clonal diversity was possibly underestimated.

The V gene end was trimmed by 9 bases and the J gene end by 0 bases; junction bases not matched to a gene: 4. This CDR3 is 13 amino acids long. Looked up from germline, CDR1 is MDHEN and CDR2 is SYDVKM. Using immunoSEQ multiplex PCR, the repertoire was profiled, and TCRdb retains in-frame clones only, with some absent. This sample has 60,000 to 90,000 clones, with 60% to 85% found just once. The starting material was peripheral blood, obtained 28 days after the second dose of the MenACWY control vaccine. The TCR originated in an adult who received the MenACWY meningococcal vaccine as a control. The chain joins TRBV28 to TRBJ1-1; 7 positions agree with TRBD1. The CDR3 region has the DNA TGTGCCAGTTACAGGGGCCTGAACACTGAAGCTTTCTTT. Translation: CASYRGLNTEAFF.